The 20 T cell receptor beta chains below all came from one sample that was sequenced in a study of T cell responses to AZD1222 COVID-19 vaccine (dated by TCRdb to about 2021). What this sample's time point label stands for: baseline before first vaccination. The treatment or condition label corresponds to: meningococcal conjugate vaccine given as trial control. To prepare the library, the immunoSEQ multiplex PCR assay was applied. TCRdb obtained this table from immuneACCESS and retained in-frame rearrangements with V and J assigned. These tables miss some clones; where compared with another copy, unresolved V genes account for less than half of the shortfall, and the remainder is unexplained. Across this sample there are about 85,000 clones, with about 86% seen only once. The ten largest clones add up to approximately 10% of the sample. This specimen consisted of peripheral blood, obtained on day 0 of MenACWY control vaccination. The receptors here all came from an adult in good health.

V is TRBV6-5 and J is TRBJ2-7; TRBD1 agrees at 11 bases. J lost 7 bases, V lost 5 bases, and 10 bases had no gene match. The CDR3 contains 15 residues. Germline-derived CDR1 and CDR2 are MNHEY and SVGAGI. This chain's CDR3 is CASSRDRGSLREQYF. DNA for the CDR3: TGTGCCAGCAGTAGGGACAGGGGGAGTTTGCGTGAGCAGTACTTC.

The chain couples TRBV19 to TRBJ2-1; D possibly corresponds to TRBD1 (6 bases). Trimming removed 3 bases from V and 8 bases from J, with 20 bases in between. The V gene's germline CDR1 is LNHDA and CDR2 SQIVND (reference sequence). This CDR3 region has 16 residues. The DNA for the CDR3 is TGTGCCAGTAGTATCTTGGGCAGGGGAAACAGAGATGAGCAGTTCTTC. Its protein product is CASSILGRGNRDEQFF.

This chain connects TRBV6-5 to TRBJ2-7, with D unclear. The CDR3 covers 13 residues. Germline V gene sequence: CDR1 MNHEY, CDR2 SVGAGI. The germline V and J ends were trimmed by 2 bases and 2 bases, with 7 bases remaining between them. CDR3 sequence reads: CASSYKQTYEQYF. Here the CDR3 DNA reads TGTGCCAGCAGTTACAAACAGACCTACGAGCAGTACTTC.

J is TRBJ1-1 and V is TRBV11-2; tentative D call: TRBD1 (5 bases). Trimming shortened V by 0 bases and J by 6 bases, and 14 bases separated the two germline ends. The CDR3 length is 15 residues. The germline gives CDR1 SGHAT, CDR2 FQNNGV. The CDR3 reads CASSLDTGGLSEAFF. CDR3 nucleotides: TGTGCCAGCAGCTTAGATACGGGGGGTCTTTCTGAAGCTTTCTTT.

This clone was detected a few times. CDR3 loop: CASSLLGATMTNTEAFF. In DNA, the CDR3 is TGTGCCAGCAGCTTATTAGGGGCGACCATGACGAACACTGAAGCTTTCTTT. This chain joins TRBV7-2 and TRBJ1-1, with D possibly TRBD1 on 5 matching bases. CDR1 is SGHTA and CDR2 is FQGNSA in the germline V gene. Trimming shortened V by 2 bases and J by 1 base, and 17 bases separated the two germline ends. The CDR3 loop spans 17 amino acids.

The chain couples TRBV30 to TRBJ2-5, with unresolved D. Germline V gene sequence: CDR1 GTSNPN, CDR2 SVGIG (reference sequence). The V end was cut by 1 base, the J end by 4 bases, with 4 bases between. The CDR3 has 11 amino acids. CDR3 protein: CAWSGGETQYF. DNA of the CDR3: TGTGCCTGGAGTGGTGGAGAGACCCAGTACTTC.

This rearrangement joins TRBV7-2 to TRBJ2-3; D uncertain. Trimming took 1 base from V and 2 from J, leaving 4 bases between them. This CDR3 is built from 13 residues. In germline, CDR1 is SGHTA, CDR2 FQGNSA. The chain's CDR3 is CASSLGPTDTQYF. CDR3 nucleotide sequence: TGTGCCAGCAGCTTAGGGCCCACAGATACGCAGTATTTT.

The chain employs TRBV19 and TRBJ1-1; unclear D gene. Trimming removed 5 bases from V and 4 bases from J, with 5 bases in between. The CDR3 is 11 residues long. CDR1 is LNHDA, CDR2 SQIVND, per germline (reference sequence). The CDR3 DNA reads TGTGCCAGTAGTCTTCCCACTGAAGCTTTCTTT. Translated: CASSLPTEAFF.

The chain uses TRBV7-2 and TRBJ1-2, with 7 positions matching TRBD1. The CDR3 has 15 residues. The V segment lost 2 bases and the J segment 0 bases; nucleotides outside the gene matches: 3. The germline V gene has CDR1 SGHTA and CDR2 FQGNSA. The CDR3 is CASSLSGTANYGYTF. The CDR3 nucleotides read TGTGCCAGCAGCTTATCGGGGACAGCTAACTATGGCTACACCTTC.

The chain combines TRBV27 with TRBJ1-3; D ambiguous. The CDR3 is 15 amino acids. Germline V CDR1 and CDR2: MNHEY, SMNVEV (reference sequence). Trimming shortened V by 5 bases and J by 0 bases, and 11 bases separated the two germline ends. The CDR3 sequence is CASSPRRGSGNTIYF. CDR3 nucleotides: TGTGCCAGCAGTCCTCGTCGAGGCTCTGGAAACACCATATATTTT.

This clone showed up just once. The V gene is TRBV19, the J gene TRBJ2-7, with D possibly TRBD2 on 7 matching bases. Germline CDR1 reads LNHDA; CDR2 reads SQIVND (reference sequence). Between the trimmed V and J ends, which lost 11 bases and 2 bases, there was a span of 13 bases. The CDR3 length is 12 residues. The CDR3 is CAAGGGPYEQYF. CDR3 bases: TGTGCCGCTGGGGGGGGGCCCTACGAGCAGTACTTC.

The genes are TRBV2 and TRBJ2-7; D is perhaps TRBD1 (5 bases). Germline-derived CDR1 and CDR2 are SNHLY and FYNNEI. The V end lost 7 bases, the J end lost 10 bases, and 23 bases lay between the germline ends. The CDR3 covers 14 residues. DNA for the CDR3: TGTGCCAGCACAACCCCAACCCAGGGTACGAAACAGTACTTC. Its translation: CASTTPTQGTKQYF.

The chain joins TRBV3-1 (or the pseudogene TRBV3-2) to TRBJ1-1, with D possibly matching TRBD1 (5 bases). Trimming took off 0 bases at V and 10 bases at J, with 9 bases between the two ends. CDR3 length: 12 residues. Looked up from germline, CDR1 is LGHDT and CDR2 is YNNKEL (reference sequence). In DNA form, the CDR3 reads TGTGCCAGCAGCCAAGATCAGGGCTCAGCTTTCTTT. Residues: CASSQDQGSAFF.

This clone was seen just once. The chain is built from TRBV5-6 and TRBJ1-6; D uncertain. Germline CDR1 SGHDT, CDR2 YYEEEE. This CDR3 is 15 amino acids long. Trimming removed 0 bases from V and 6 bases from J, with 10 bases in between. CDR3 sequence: CASSLGSRANSPLHF. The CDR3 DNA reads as TGTGCCAGCAGCTTGGGGTCACGAGCTAATTCACCCCTCCACTTT.

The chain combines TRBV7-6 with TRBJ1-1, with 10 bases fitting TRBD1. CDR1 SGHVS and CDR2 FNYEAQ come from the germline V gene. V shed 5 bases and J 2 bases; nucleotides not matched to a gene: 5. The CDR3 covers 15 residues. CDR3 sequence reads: CASSKRQGANTEAFF. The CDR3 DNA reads TGTGCCAGCAGCAAACGACAGGGGGCCAACACTGAAGCTTTCTTT.

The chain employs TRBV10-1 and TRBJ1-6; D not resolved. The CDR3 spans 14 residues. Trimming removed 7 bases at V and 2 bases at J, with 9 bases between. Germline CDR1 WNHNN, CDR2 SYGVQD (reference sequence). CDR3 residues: CASIKGTYNSPLHF. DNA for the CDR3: TGCGCCAGCATTAAGGGAACCTATAATTCACCCCTCCACTTT.

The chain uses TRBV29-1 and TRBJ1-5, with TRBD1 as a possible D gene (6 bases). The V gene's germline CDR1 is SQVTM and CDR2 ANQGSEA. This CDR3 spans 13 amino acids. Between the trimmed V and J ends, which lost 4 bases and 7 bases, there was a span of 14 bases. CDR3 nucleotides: TGCAGCGTTGTAATCGGGGGCGAACAGCCCCAGCATTTT. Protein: CSVVIGGEQPQHF.

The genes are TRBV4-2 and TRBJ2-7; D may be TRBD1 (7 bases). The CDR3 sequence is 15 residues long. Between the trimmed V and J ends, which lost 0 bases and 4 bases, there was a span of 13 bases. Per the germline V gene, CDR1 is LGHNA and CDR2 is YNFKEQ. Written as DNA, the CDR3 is TGTGCCAGCAGCCAAGACGGAGGGGGCGGGTACGAGCAGTACTTC. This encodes CASSQDGGGGYEQYF.

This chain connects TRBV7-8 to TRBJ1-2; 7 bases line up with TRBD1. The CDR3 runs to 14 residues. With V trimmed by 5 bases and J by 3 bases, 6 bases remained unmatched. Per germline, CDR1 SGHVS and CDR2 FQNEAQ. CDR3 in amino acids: CASSRGTVDYGYTF. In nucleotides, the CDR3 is TGTGCCAGCAGCAGGGGGACAGTAGACTATGGCTACACCTTC.

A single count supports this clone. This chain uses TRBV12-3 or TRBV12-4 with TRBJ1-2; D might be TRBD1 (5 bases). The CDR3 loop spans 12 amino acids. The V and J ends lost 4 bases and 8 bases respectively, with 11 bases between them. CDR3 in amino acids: CASSYEGRGYTF. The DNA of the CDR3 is TGTGCCAGCAGTTACGAGGGACGGGGCTACACCTTC.